A single sample is the source of the 5 T cell receptor beta chains below, sequenced in a study of CD4 T cells in relation to SARS-CoV-2 and coronaviruses (dated by TCRdb to about 2021). The library was produced with the immunoSEQ multiplex PCR assay. TCRdb retrieved this table from immuneACCESS and kept in-frame rearrangements only. Not all clones are present; in checked studies, unresolved V genes account for under half, and no reason is known for the remainder. The sample records around 54,000 clones, roughly nine tenths of which are singletons. The top ten clones comprise 0.3% to 0.45% of the sample. The source material was naive CD4+ T cells from PBMCs. The sample's cell subset or site label, decoded: naive CD4+ T cells isolated by negative enrichment. These receptor sequences come from an adult with COVID-19.

This chain uses TRBV5-4 with TRBJ1-2; a possible D gene is TRBD1 (5 bases). The ends were cut back, 4 bases at V and 1 base at J, with 14 bases in the middle. The CDR3 consists of 15 residues. Germline CDR1 is SGHNT and CDR2 is YYREEE (reference sequence). This CDR3 is CASSTTKTDNYGYTF. The CDR3, as DNA: TGTGCCAGCAGCACAACTAAGACAGATAACTATGGCTACACCTTC.

This rearrangement joins TRBV5-1 to TRBJ1-2, with a tentative D call TRBD1 (5 bases). Trimming took off 2 bases at V and 2 bases at J, with 13 bases between the two ends. CDR3 size: 15 residues. CDR1 is SGHRS, CDR2 YFSETQ, per germline. CDR3 nucleotides: TGCGCCAGCAGCTTTGATGGGGGTTCCAACTATGGCTACACCTTC. Its translation: CASSFDGGSNYGYTF.

The rearrangement joins TRBV25-1 to TRBJ2-1, with TRBD2 matching over 8 bases. Germline assignment: CDR1 MGHDK and CDR2 SYGVNS. CDR3 length equals 16 residues. After removal of 0 bases from V and 5 bases from J, the junction contained 6 bases not matched to a gene. The CDR3 region is CASSEYPQRENNEQFF. In nucleotides, the CDR3 is TGTGCCAGCAGTGAATATCCCCAGCGGGAGAACAATGAGCAGTTCTTC.

The chain couples TRBV12-3 or TRBV12-4 to TRBJ2-3, with D perhaps matching TRBD1 (6 bases). There are 13 residues in the CDR3. Trimming shortened V by 3 bases and J by 7 bases, and 11 bases separated the two germline ends. In DNA, the CDR3 is TGTGCCAGCAGTTTCACAGGGTGGAATACGCAGTATTTT. Translation: CASSFTGWNTQYF.

This sequence joins TRBV19 and TRBJ2-2; no definite D call. Germline V gene sequence: CDR1 LNHDA, CDR2 SQIVND (reference sequence). CDR3 size: 14 residues. Trimming removed 5 bases at V and 5 bases at J, with 12 bases between. The CDR3 is CASSPRPRTGELFF. As DNA, the CDR3 is TGTGCCAGTAGTCCCCGCCCGAGGACCGGGGAGCTGTTTTTT.